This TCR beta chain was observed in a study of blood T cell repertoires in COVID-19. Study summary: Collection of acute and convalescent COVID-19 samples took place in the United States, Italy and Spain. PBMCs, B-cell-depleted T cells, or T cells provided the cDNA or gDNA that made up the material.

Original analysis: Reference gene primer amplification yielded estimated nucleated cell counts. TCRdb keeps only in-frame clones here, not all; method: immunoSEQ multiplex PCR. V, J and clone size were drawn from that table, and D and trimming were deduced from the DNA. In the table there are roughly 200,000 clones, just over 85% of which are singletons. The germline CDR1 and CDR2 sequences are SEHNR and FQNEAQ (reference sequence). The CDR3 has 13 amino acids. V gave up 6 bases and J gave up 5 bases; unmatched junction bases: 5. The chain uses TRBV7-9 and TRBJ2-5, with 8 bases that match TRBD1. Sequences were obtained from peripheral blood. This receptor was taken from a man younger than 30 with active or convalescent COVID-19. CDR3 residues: CASRAGGWETQYF. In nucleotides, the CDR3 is TGTGCCAGCAGAGCAGGGGGCTGGGAGACCCAGTACTTC.